This TCR beta chain is drawn from a study of shared clonotypes between healthy human individuals. Both subsets, CD45RA+ naive and CD45RA-negative memory, were split from the CD4+ cells. Every subset had its genomic DNA shared out evenly among several immunoSEQ plates. Some clones are missing from TCRdb's copy, which holds only in-frame ones; the method was immunoSEQ multiplex PCR. Of about 340,000 clones in the sample, about 70% were seen once. The sequenced sample was memory CD4+ T cells sorted from blood. The subset was: CD45RA-negative fraction. The origin of this receptor is a man aged 25-45 years in good health.

The CDR3 DNA sequence: TGTGCCAGCAGGACAAGGAGCTCCTACGAGCAGTACTTC. It yields the protein CASRTRSSYEQYF. The rearrangement uses TRBV6-6 and TRBJ2-7; D call uncertain. The germline V gene has CDR1 MNHNY and CDR2 SVGAGI (reference sequence). The CDR3 loop spans 13 amino acids. The germline V and J ends were trimmed by 6 bases and 0 bases, with 9 bases remaining between them.